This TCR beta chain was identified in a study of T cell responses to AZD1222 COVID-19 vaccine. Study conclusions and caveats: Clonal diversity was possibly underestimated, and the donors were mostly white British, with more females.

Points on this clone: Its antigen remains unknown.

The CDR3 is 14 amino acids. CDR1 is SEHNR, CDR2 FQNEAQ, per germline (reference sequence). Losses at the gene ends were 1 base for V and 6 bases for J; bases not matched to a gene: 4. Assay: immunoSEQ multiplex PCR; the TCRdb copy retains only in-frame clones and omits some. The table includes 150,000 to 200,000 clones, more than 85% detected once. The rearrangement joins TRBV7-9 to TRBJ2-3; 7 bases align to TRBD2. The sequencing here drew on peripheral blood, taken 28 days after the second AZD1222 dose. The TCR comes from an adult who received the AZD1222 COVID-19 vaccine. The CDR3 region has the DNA TGTGCCAGCAGCTTAGGGAGGACTAGTGATACGCAGTATTTT. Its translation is CASSLGRTSDTQYF.